This is a list of T cell receptor beta chains from one sample in a study of blood T cells in healthy people across ages. TCRdb reanalysed the 5' RACE reads using MiXCR and keeps one entry per CDR3 protein. The sample carries over 950,000 distinct CDR3 sequences, roughly two fifths recorded once. Sequencing input: blood. All receptors come from a man in his late teens or twenties in good health. Each CDR3 is given with its conserved first and last residue. The D gene is left open where the match is weak. The size of a clone is reported for some rows only, either as once, few or many, or as a class for expanded clones.

J gene: TRBJ1-4; V gene: TRBV6-5; clone size: few; D gene: NA; CDR3 DNA: TGTGCCAGCAGTTATATCCGGGGGACAAGCAATGAAAAACTGTTTTTT; CDR3 protein: CASSYIRGTSNEKLFF
J gene: TRBJ2-3; V gene: TRBV7-2; clone size: many; D gene: NA; CDR3 DNA: TGTGCCAGCAGCTTAGGCGTGGAAGATACGCAGTATTTT; CDR3 protein: CASSLGVEDTQYF
J gene: TRBJ2-6; V gene: TRBV29-1; clone size: NA; D gene: NA; CDR3 DNA: TGCAGCGTTGAAAAGCTCTCTGGGGCCAACGTCCTGACTTTC; CDR3 protein: CSVEKLSGANVLTF
J gene: TRBJ2-1; V gene: TRBV9; clone size: NA; D gene: TRBD2; CDR3 DNA: TGTGCCAGCAGCCCCCTAGCGGGGGACTGGGGTGAGCAGTTCTTC; CDR3 protein: CASSPLAGDWGEQFF
J gene: TRBJ2-3; V gene: TRBV4-3; clone size: few; D gene: NA; CDR3 DNA: TGCGCCAGCAGCCAAGATGCGGCAGGGATGAGCACAGATACGCAGTATTTT; CDR3 protein: CASSQDAAGMSTDTQYF
J gene: TRBJ1-5; V gene: TRBV28; clone size: NA; D gene: NA; CDR3 DNA: TGTGCCAGCAGTGGGACAACGGCTTCAGGGCCCCAGCATTTT; CDR3 protein: CASSGTTASGPQHF
J gene: TRBJ2-3; V gene: TRBV9; clone size: NA; D gene: NA; CDR3 DNA: TGTGCCAGCAGCGTAGCAGCCCCTGTTAGCTTGGGCATTGCTAGCACAGATACGCAGTATTTT; CDR3 protein: CASSVAAPVSLGIASTDTQYF
J gene: TRBJ2-6; V gene: TRBV2; clone size: few; D gene: TRBD1; CDR3 DNA: TGTGCCAGCCGACAGGGTAGCTCTGGGGCCAACGTCCTGACTTTC; CDR3 protein: CASRQGSSGANVLTF
J gene: TRBJ2-3; V gene: TRBV20-1; clone size: NA; D gene: NA; CDR3 DNA: TGCAGTGCTAGGTGGGCCGATACCACAGATACGCAGTATTTT; CDR3 protein: CSARWADTTDTQYF
J gene: TRBJ2-3; V gene: TRBV7-3; clone size: NA; D gene: NA; CDR3 DNA: TGTGCCAGCAGCTTAAACGGGGTTGCCACAGATACGCAGTATTTT; CDR3 protein: CASSLNGVATDTQYF
J gene: TRBJ1-1; V gene: TRBV20-1; clone size: few; D gene: NA; CDR3 DNA: TGCAGTGTCAGAGAGGGGGGGGCAGATAACACTGAAGCTTTCTTT; CDR3 protein: CSVREGGADNTEAFF
J gene: TRBJ2-1; V gene: TRBV6-2/TRBV6-3; clone size: NA; D gene: NA; CDR3 DNA: TGTGCCAGCAGTCAGGAACACAATGAGCAGTTCTTC; CDR3 protein: CASSQEHNEQFF
J gene: TRBJ1-6; V gene: TRBV11-2; clone size: many; D gene: NA; CDR3 DNA: TGTGCCAGCGGAAACGGACAGATTTATAATTCACCCCTCCACTTT; CDR3 protein: CASGNGQIYNSPLHF
J gene: TRBJ1-5; V gene: TRBV6-6; clone size: NA; D gene: NA; CDR3 DNA: TGTGCCAGCAGTTACGACAGAGATAGCAATCAGCCCCAGCATTTT; CDR3 protein: CASSYDRDSNQPQHF
J gene: TRBJ2-1; V gene: TRBV18; clone size: many; D gene: NA; CDR3 DNA: TGTGCCAGCTCACCCCCAAGTTTCAATGAGCAGTTCTTC; CDR3 protein: CASSPPSFNEQFF
J gene: TRBJ2-3; V gene: TRBV7-2; clone size: NA; D gene: TRBD2; CDR3 DNA: TGTGCCAGCAGCTTAGACGGGGGGACTTCAGATACGCAGTATTTT; CDR3 protein: CASSLDGGTSDTQYF
J gene: TRBJ2-3; V gene: TRBV7-2; clone size: few; D gene: TRBD2; CDR3 DNA: TGTGCCAGCAGCTTGGGCGGGGGAGTGGATACGCAGTATTTT; CDR3 protein: CASSLGGGVDTQYF